These 26 T cell receptor beta chains came from one sample sequenced in a study of blood T cell repertoires in COVID-19. The data were produced by immunoSEQ multiplex PCR, yet TCRdb's version contains in-frame clones alone and is incomplete. Among about 230,000 clones listed, 81% were seen once. Input material: peripheral blood. The receptors stem from a woman of 80 years or more with acute or convalescent COVID-19.

This chain connects TRBV19 to TRBJ1-3; 7 bases align to TRBD1. The germline V gene has CDR1 LNHDA and CDR2 SQIVND (reference sequence). The V and J ends lost 3 bases and 1 base, in that order; junction bases with no gene match: 9. This CDR3 spans 17 amino acids. CDR3 residues: CASSIAGQTISGNTIYF. The DNA of the CDR3 is TGTGCCAGTAGTATCGCGGGACAGACTATTTCTGGAAACACCATATATTTT. The whole variable domain, remainder taken from reference TRBV19 and TRBJ1-3, is DGGITQSPKYLFRKEGQNVTLSCEQNLNHDAMYWYRQDPGQGLRLIYYSQIVNDFQKGDIAEGYSVSREKKESFPLTVTSAQKNPTAFYLCASSIAGQTISGNTIYFGEGSWLTVV.

This clone has only one observation. The V and J genes are TRBV5-1 and TRBJ2-5; 8 bases agree with TRBD2. The CDR3 is made up of 15 amino acids. J gave up 3 bases and V 1 base, and 5 bases lay outside the gene matches. Germline V lookup: CDR1 SGHRS, CDR2 YFSETQ. CDR3 amino acids: CASSLPAGEKETQYF. The CDR3 region has the DNA TGCGCCAGCAGCTTGCCAGCGGGAGAGAAAGAGACCCAGTACTTC. The whole variable domain, filled in from reference TRBV5-1 and TRBJ2-5, reads KAGVTQTPRYLIKTRGQQVTLSCSPISGHRSVSWYQQTPGQGLQFLFEYFSETQRNKGNFPGRFSGRQFSNSRSEMNVSTLELGDSALYLCASSLPAGEKETQYFGPGTRLLVL.

This clone showed up many times. The genes are TRBV11-2 and TRBJ2-3, with unresolved D. Germline V gene data show CDR1 as SGHAT and CDR2 as FQNNGV. This CDR3 spans 12 amino acids. Trimming took 5 bases from V and 4 from J, leaving 7 bases between them. CDR3 sequence reads: CASSPWPDTQYF. Written as DNA, the CDR3 is TGTGCCAGCAGCCCTTGGCCAGATACGCAGTATTTT. Full variable domain (rest looked up from reference TRBV11-2 and TRBJ2-3): EAGVAQSPRYKIIEKRQSVAFWCNPISGHATLYWYQQILGQGPKLLIQFQNNGVVDDSQLPKDRFSAERLKGVDSTLKIQPAKLEDSAVYLCASSPWPDTQYFGPGTRLTVL.

V is TRBV3-1 (or the pseudogene TRBV3-2) and J is TRBJ2-7; 14 nucleotides line up with TRBD2. The length of the CDR3 is 18 residues. CDR1 and CDR2 (germline): LGHDT, YNNKEL (reference sequence). With V trimmed by 6 bases and J by 3 bases, 13 bases remained unmatched. CDR3 in amino acids: CASSELTSGRARHYEQYF. The DNA for the CDR3 is TGTGCCAGCAGTGAACTGACTAGCGGGAGGGCCAGACACTACGAGCAGTACTTC.

The chain links TRBV27 to TRBJ2-1, with D possibly matching TRBD2 (5 bases). The CDR3 is 14 residues long. V gave up 2 bases and J gave up 3 bases, with 8 bases separating them. From germline, CDR1 is MNHEY and CDR2 SMNVEV (reference sequence). The CDR3 nucleotides are TGTGCCAGCAGTTTACTCGGGAACTACAATGAGCAGTTCTTC. It yields the protein CASSLLGNYNEQFF.

The chain is built from TRBV10-3 and TRBJ2-3; 9 bases map to TRBD2. The CDR3 runs to 16 residues. The V gene end was trimmed by 0 bases and the J gene end by 2 bases; junction bases not matched to a gene: 3. Germline-derived CDR1 and CDR2 are ENHRY and SYGVKD. CDR3 protein: CAISESRLADTDTQYF. CDR3 sequence (DNA): TGTGCCATCAGTGAGTCCCGACTAGCGGACACAGATACGCAGTATTTT.

The chain joins TRBV10-2 to TRBJ2-5, with 10 bases fitting TRBD2. With V trimmed by 2 bases and J by 5 bases, 8 bases remained unmatched. Germline V lookup: CDR1 WSHSY, CDR2 SAAADI. The CDR3 length is 16 residues. CDR3 loop: CASSEVERGGRETQYF. CDR3 bases: TGCGCCAGCAGTGAGGTTGAGCGGGGGGGCCGTGAGACCCAGTACTTC.

This clone has only one observation. The genes are TRBV30 and TRBJ2-3; the D gene is possibly TRBD2 (6 bases). The CDR3 covers 15 residues. V lost 0 bases, J lost 0 bases, and 10 bases lay in between. Germline CDR1 and CDR2: GTSNPN and SVGIG (reference sequence). The chain's CDR3 is CAWSVLGTSTDTQYF. The DNA for the CDR3 is TGTGCCTGGAGTGTACTTGGGACTAGCACAGATACGCAGTATTTT.

The rearrangement links TRBV5-1 to TRBJ2-5; TRBD2 is a possible D gene (7 bases). Between the trimmed V and J ends, which lost 0 bases and 5 bases, there was a span of 20 bases. CDR3 length equals 17 residues. The germline V gene encodes CDR1 SGHRS and CDR2 YFSETQ. CDR3 nucleotide sequence: TGCGCCAGCAGCTTGGACGTAGGCGGGGGCCTTCAGGAGACCCAGTACTTC. Translation: CASSLDVGGGLQETQYF.

Comments on this clone: Other DNA variants within this sample encode the same CDR3. The J gene is TRBJ2-3, the V gene TRBV3-1 (or the pseudogene TRBV3-2); 8 positions match TRBD2. Germline CDR1 reads LGHDT; CDR2 reads YNNKEL (reference sequence). V trimming: 3 bases; J trimming: 0 bases; junction bases outside the gene matches: 2. The CDR3 sequence is 15 residues long. CDR3: CASSQAGGSTDTQYF. Here the CDR3 DNA reads TGTGCCAGCAGCCAGGCGGGGGGAAGCACAGATACGCAGTATTTT.

The chain couples TRBV4-1 to TRBJ2-7; TRBD2 aligns across 8 bases. The V gene end was trimmed by 1 base and the J gene end by 3 bases; junction bases not matched to a gene: 5. Germline lookup yields CDR1 MGHRA and CDR2 YSYEKL. The CDR3 consists of 15 residues. CDR3 sequence reads: CASSQGRGALYEQYF. In DNA form, the CDR3 reads TGCGCCAGCAGCCAAGGGCGGGGGGCCCTCTACGAGCAGTACTTC.

The chain carries TRBV12-3 or TRBV12-4 and TRBJ2-5, with D maybe TRBD2 (6 bases). V lost 6 bases and J lost 4, with 12 bases in between. The CDR3 runs to 13 residues. The CDR3 DNA follows: TGTGCCAGCAGCCCGACGGGACTAGAGACCCAGTACTTC. The encoded protein is CASSPTGLETQYF.

This clone appeared once. This chain links TRBV5-1 with TRBJ2-7, with 9 bases aligning to TRBD1. The CDR3 extends over 15 amino acids. Germline V gene sequence: CDR1 SGHRS, CDR2 YFSETQ. Trimming removed 4 bases from V and 0 bases from J; junction bases left unmatched: 5. CDR3 DNA: TGCGCCAGCAGCGGTAGACAGGGGGTCTCCTACGAGCAGTACTTC. This gives the protein CASSGRQGVSYEQYF.

This clone was seen more than once but under ten times. The chain combines TRBV30 with TRBJ1-1, with 8 bases fitting TRBD1. V lost 0 bases, J lost 1 base, and 1 base stayed unmatched. Germline V gene data show CDR1 as GTSNPN and CDR2 as SVGIG (reference sequence). CDR3 length equals 14 residues. DNA for the CDR3: TGTGCCTGGAGTGTGCAGGGGGCGAACACTGAAGCTTTCTTT. Translated: CAWSVQGANTEAFF.

This sequence joins TRBV19 and TRBJ1-2; TRBD1 is a possible D gene (6 bases). The CDR3 consists of 13 residues. Between the trimmed V and J ends, which lost 3 bases and 7 bases, there was a span of 12 bases. Germline V gives CDR1 LNHDA, CDR2 SQIVND (reference sequence). The CDR3 spells CASSIDRHGGYTF. The CDR3 nucleotides read TGTGCCAGTAGTATCGACAGGCACGGTGGCTACACCTTC. Full variable domain (missing parts from reference TRBV19 and TRBJ1-2): DGGITQSPKYLFRKEGQNVTLSCEQNLNHDAMYWYRQDPGQGLRLIYYSQIVNDFQKGDIAEGYSVSREKKESFPLTVTSAQKNPTAFYLCASSIDRHGGYTFGSGTRLTVV.

The chain recombines TRBV5-1 with TRBJ2-3; 7 bases line up with TRBD1. The CDR3 consists of 14 residues. J gave up 3 bases and V 4 bases, and 5 bases lay outside the gene matches. CDR1 is SGHRS and CDR2 is YFSETQ in the germline V gene. DNA for the CDR3: TGCGCCAGCAGCGTCGACAGGGTAACAGATACGCAGTATTTT. Amino acid sequence: CASSVDRVTDTQYF.

This clone was seen only once. This chain connects TRBV29-1 to TRBJ1-5; D possibly corresponds to TRBD1 (5 bases). This CDR3 is 13 amino acids long. The V end lost 7 bases, the J end lost 5 bases, and 15 bases lay between the germline ends. Germline values: CDR1 SQVTM, CDR2 ANQGSEA. The CDR3 DNA sequence: TGCAGCGCAATGACAGTCGAAGATCAGCCCCAGCATTTT. Its translation is CSAMTVEDQPQHF.

The V and J genes are TRBV7-9 and TRBJ2-5; 8 bases are a match to TRBD2. This CDR3 has 15 amino acids. With V trimmed by 0 bases and J by 5 bases, 5 bases remained unmatched. CDR1 and CDR2 from the germline V gene are SEHNR and FQNEAQ (reference sequence). CDR3 loop: CASSLALAGVETQYF. CDR3 DNA sequence: TGTGCCAGCAGCTTAGCCCTAGCGGGTGTGGAGACCCAGTACTTC.

The rearrangement joins TRBV3-1 (or the pseudogene TRBV3-2) to TRBJ1-2; a weak D match, TRBD1 (6 bases). Germline V gene data show CDR1 as LGHDT and CDR2 as YNNKEL (reference sequence). Trimming removed 0 bases from V and 8 bases from J, with 16 bases in between. The CDR3 contains 15 residues. As DNA, the CDR3 is TGTGCCAGCAGCCAAGATTGGACAGCCGGGGGGGGCTACACCTTC. Its protein product is CASSQDWTAGGGYTF.

Here the CDR3 DNA reads TGTGCCAGCAGCCCACCGTCCCTCCCGAGGGCTGAAGCTTTCTTT. Protein: CASSPPSLPRAEAFF. V gene TRBV5-4 combines with J gene TRBJ1-1; the D is unclear. The CDR3 has 15 residues. Germline lookup yields CDR1 SGHNT and CDR2 YYREEE (reference sequence). The V end lost 4 bases, the J end lost 6 bases, and 19 bases lay between the germline ends.

The rearrangement uses TRBV7-2 and TRBJ1-2, with D perhaps matching TRBD1 (6 bases). Germline assignment: CDR1 SGHTA and CDR2 FQGNSA. The CDR3 has 12 residues. Trimming removed 3 bases at V and 6 bases at J, with 8 bases between. The CDR3 region has the DNA TGTGCCAGCAGCTTTTACAGGGATGGCTACACCTTC. It translates to CASSFYRDGYTF.

This chain joins TRBV5-1 and TRBJ1-5; D remains unclear. The CDR3 is 15 amino acids. Trimming shortened V by 4 bases and J by 0 bases, and 11 bases separated the two germline ends. From germline, CDR1 is SGHRS and CDR2 YFSETQ. The chain's CDR3 is CASSRSGDSNQPQHF. DNA for the CDR3: TGCGCCAGCAGCCGATCCGGGGATAGCAATCAGCCCCAGCATTTT.

The J gene is TRBJ1-6, the V gene TRBV7-9; 7 positions agree with TRBD1. V lost 4 bases to trimming and J lost 10 bases; unmatched junction nucleotides: 7. CDR3 length: 14 amino acids. CDR1 and CDR2 from the germline V gene are SEHNR and FQNEAQ (reference sequence). CDR3 protein: CASSWDSSRSPLHF. In DNA form, the CDR3 reads TGTGCCAGCAGCTGGGACAGTAGTCGATCACCCCTCCACTTT.

This sequence joins TRBV3-1 (or the pseudogene TRBV3-2) and TRBJ2-7, with 7 positions matching TRBD1. The ends lost 4 bases at V and 0 bases at J; junction bases unmatched: 3. This CDR3 has 14 residues. Germline values: CDR1 LGHDT, CDR2 YNNKEL (reference sequence). The CDR3, as DNA: TGTGCCAGCAGCCCCTGGACAGGCTCCTACGAGCAGTACTTC. Amino acid sequence: CASSPWTGSYEQYF.

In this sample, this clone turned up a few times. The chain recombines TRBV6-1 with TRBJ1-1; D might be TRBD1 (6 bases). The CDR3 spans 14 residues. The germline V gene has CDR1 MNHNS and CDR2 SASEGT. Deletions cut 0 bases from V and 1 base from J, with 6 bases between. CDR3 amino acids: CASSEAGGNTEAFF. The CDR3 DNA reads as TGTGCCAGCAGTGAAGCAGGGGGGAACACTGAAGCTTTCTTT.

The V and J genes are TRBV6-1 and TRBJ1-2, with a tentative D call TRBD1 (6 bases). Germline V CDR1 and CDR2: MNHNS, SASEGT. Trimming removed 0 bases from V and 4 bases from J, with 15 bases in between. There are 16 residues in the CDR3. The CDR3 loop is CASSEALSTRGYGYTF. The CDR3 nucleotides are TGTGCCAGCAGTGAAGCTTTATCCACCAGGGGCTATGGCTACACCTTC.